Included here is one TCR beta chain sequence, with context. The entry originates in a study of cytomegalovirus exposure and HLA in healthy donors. Germline lookup yields CDR1 SGHDN and CDR2 FVKESK. The CDR3 consists of 14 residues. Trimming removed 4 bases from V and 7 bases from J, with 11 bases in between. PCR amplification relied on 60 Vbeta primers (plus 13 Jbeta primers). TCRdb's copy holds only in-frame clones and misses some; the assay was immunoSEQ multiplex PCR. The sample table includes over 55,000 clones. Sequencing used PBMCs. The chain recombines TRBV14 with TRBJ1-6; no reliable D call. This TCR was sampled from a boy younger than 18 in good health and CMV-seronegative. CDR3 residues: CASSPLVANSPLHF. The CDR3 DNA reads TGTGCCAGCAGCCCGTTGGTAGCAAATTCACCCCTCCACTTT.